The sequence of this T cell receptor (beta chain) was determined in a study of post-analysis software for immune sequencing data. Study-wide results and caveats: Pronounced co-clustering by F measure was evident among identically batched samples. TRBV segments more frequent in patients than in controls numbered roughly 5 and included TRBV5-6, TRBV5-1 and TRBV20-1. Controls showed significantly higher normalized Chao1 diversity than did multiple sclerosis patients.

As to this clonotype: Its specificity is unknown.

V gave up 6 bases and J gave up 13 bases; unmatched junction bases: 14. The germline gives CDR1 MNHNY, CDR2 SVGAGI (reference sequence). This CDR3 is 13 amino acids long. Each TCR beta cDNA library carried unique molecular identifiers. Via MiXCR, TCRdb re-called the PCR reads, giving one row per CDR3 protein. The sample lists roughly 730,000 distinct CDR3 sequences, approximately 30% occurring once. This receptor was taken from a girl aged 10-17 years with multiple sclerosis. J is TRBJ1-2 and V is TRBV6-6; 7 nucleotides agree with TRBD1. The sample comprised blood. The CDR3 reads CASSTGTVWLGTF. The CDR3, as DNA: TGTGCCAGCAGCACAGGGACAGTATGGCTAGGCACCTTC.